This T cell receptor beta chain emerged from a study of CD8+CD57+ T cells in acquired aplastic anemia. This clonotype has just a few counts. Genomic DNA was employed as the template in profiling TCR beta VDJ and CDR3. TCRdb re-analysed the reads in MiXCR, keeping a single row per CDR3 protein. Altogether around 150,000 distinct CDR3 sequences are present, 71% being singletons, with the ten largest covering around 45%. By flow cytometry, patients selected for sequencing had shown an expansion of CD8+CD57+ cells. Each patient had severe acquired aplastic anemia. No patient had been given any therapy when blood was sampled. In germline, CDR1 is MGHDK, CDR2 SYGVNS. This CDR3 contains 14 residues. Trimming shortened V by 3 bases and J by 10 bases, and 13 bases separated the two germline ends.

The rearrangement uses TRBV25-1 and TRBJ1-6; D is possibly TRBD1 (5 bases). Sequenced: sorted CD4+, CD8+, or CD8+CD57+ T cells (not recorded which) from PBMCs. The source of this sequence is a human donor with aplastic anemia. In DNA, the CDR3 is TGTGCCAGCAGTGAGGGGGGTTTAGGATCACCCCTCCACTTT. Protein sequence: CASSEGGLGSPLHF.